These 9 T cell receptor beta chains came from one sample sequenced in a study of blood T cell repertoires in COVID-19. Method: immunoSEQ multiplex PCR; TCRdb's copy keeps in-frame clones and lacks some. This table has approximately 210,000 clones, around 80% appearing once. Sequenced input: peripheral blood. Every receptor here comes from a woman in her forties or fifties with acute or convalescent COVID-19.

The chain recombines TRBV3-1 (or the pseudogene TRBV3-2) with TRBJ1-1; 7 nucleotides match TRBD1. From germline, CDR1 is LGHDT and CDR2 YNNKEL (reference sequence). The CDR3 contains 15 residues. J lost 8 bases, V lost 1 base, and 10 bases had no gene match. In nucleotides, the CDR3 is TGTGCCAGCAGCCAAGCTAGTCAGGGGGTACTGGAAGCTTTCTTT. Translation gives CASSQASQGVLEAFF.

This rearrangement joins TRBV4-1 to TRBJ2-7; maybe TRBD1 (5 bases). Germline CDR1 MGHRA, CDR2 YSYEKL. This CDR3 region has 13 residues. V lost 4 bases and J lost 3, with 10 bases in between. CDR3: CASSPQGDYEQYF. CDR3 in DNA: TGCGCCAGCAGCCCTCAGGGTGACTACGAGCAGTACTTC.

This chain connects TRBV7-3 to TRBJ2-2; TRBD2 agrees at 10 bases. The CDR3 totals 18 residues. The V and J ends lost 5 bases and 5 bases, in that order; junction bases with no gene match: 14. The V gene's germline CDR1 is SGHTA and CDR2 FQGTGA. The CDR3 sequence: CASSLMGLAGVGTGELFF. CDR3 coding DNA: TGTGCCAGCAGCCTTATGGGCCTAGCGGGAGTCGGTACCGGGGAGCTGTTTTTT.

The rearrangement uses TRBV15 and TRBJ2-1, with 11 nucleotides matching TRBD2. The CDR3 loop spans 22 amino acids. Per the germline V gene, CDR1 is LNHNV and CDR2 is YYDKDF (reference sequence). Trimming removed 2 bases from V and 0 bases from J; junction bases left unmatched: 18. This CDR3 is CATSRLASGRSSYLSSYNEQFF. In DNA, the CDR3 is TGTGCCACCAGCAGACTAGCTAGCGGGAGGTCCTCGTACCTCAGCTCCTACAATGAGCAGTTCTTC.

This clone was counted a few times. The V gene is TRBV7-2, the J gene TRBJ2-7; D call uncertain. V dropped 10 bases and J dropped 0 bases, with 16 bases sitting between them. There are 14 residues in the CDR3. Germline CDR1 reads SGHTA; CDR2 reads FQGNSA. The CDR3 reads CATQLNSNSYEQYF. CDR3 DNA: TGTGCCACCCAGCTTAACAGTAACTCCTACGAGCAGTACTTC.

The chain recombines TRBV7-9 with TRBJ2-1; D gene unclear. The V and J ends lost 1 base and 9 bases respectively, with 7 bases between them. The CDR3 totals 12 residues. Germline-derived CDR1 and CDR2 are SEHNR and FQNEAQ (reference sequence). CDR3 DNA sequence: TGTGCCAGCAGCTTAGTTAATAGTGAGCAGTTCTTC. It encodes CASSLVNSEQFF.

The genes are TRBV10-3 and TRBJ2-5; 7 positions agree with TRBD2. The ends lost 4 bases at V and 5 bases at J; junction bases unmatched: 10. This CDR3 is built from 15 residues. Germline CDR1 ENHRY, CDR2 SYGVKD. CDR3 in DNA: TGTGCCATCAGTGCGAGTGCGGGAGTCGATGAGACCCAGTACTTC. Its protein product is CAISASAGVDETQYF.

This clone showed up just once. The chain is built from TRBV6-5 and TRBJ1-5; D gene ambiguous. Germline assignment: CDR1 MNHEY and CDR2 SVGAGI. The CDR3 consists of 12 residues. Trimming shortened V by 8 bases and J by 2 bases, and 7 bases separated the two germline ends. DNA for the CDR3: TGTGCCAGCCTGGCGGGCAATCAGCCCCAGCATTTT. Protein sequence: CASLAGNQPQHF.

This chain joins TRBV18 and TRBJ1-1; the D is unclear. The V gene lost 10 bases and the J gene lost 3 bases, with 15 bases spanning the gap. Germline values: CDR1 KGHSH, CDR2 LQKENI. The length of the CDR3 is 13 residues. CDR3 sequence reads: CATSVGPYTEAFF. CDR3 DNA: TGTGCCACCAGCGTTGGCCCATACACTGAAGCTTTCTTT.